Below are 31 T cell receptor beta chains sequenced from a single sample in a study of CD8+ T cells in alopecia areata. Treatment defined: oral pan-JAK inhibitor, 5-10 mg twice daily. As the sequencing template, cDNA was produced by extracting RNA and reverse transcribing it. Profiling relied on immunoSEQ multiplex PCR, and the TCRdb table lists in-frame clones only, not all of them. The sample lists under 200,000 clones; around three fifths were seen once. The input for sequencing was CD4+ T cells sorted from blood, taken at week 24, from a patient treated with tofacitinib. These receptors were collected from a human donor with alopecia areata.

The V call is TRBV29-1, the J call TRBJ1-2; no clear D. The V end was cut by 3 bases, the J end by 5 bases, with 4 bases between. From germline, CDR1 is SQVTM and CDR2 ANQGSEA. CDR3 size: 10 residues. CDR3 coding DNA: TGCAGCGTTGAGGGTTATGGCTACACCTTC. It encodes CSVEGYGYTF.

The chain is built from TRBV6-1 and TRBJ2-5; D gene uncertain. V lost 2 bases, J lost 4 bases, and 14 bases lay in between. The CDR3 consists of 15 residues. Germline-derived CDR1 and CDR2 are MNHNS and SASEGT. This chain's CDR3 is CASSESPGDGETQYF. CDR3 DNA: TGTGCCAGCAGTGAATCCCCTGGTGATGGAGAGACCCAGTACTTC.

V and J are TRBV2 and TRBJ2-3; D perhaps matches TRBD1 (5 bases). The ends were cut back, 8 bases at V and 0 bases at J, with 15 bases in the middle. The CDR3 extends over 15 amino acids. Per the germline V gene, CDR1 is SNHLY and CDR2 is FYNNEI. The CDR3 nucleotides are TGTGCCAGCCCCGGTGGGGCTGATAGCACAGATACGCAGTATTTT. Residues: CASPGGADSTDTQYF.

The rearrangement links TRBV25-1 to TRBJ1-1, with D perhaps matching TRBD1 (6 bases). V dropped 5 bases and J dropped 0 bases, with 16 bases sitting between them. This CDR3 is built from 16 residues. In germline, CDR1 is MGHDK, CDR2 SYGVNS. CDR3 in DNA: TGTGCCAGCAGTCCTCAGTCGGACAGTTTGAACACTGAAGCTTTCTTT. This codes for CASSPQSDSLNTEAFF.

The chain has TRBV6-6 and TRBJ1-1, with D possibly being TRBD1 (6 bases). The germline V gene encodes CDR1 MNHNY and CDR2 SVGAGI (reference sequence). The CDR3 consists of 15 residues. V was pared by 4 bases and J by 4 bases, with 16 bases between. CDR3 amino acids: CASSLVTGLVTEAFF. The DNA for the CDR3 is TGTGCCAGCAGTTTAGTGACAGGATTGGTCACTGAAGCTTTCTTT.

V usage is TRBV4-1 and J usage is TRBJ1-2; D possibly corresponds to TRBD1 (5 bases). Germline values: CDR1 MGHRA, CDR2 YSYEKL. Trimming left V 0 bases short and J 4 bases short, with 21 bases between. This CDR3 comprises 18 residues. The CDR3: CASSQDGQGVPGGYGYTF. The DNA for the CDR3 is TGCGCCAGCAGCCAAGATGGGCAGGGAGTCCCAGGAGGCTATGGCTACACCTTC.

The chain recombines TRBV30 with TRBJ2-4; 7 bases match TRBD1. The V segment lost 0 bases and the J segment 7 bases; nucleotides outside the gene matches: 12. The germline CDR1 and CDR2 sequences are GTSNPN and SVGIG (reference sequence). The CDR3 consists of 16 residues. The CDR3 coding sequence is TGTGCCTGGAGTGTACTGGCAGTAGGGGGCAAGAACATTCAGTACTTC. Translation gives CAWSVLAVGGKNIQYF.

The chain combines TRBV6-5 with TRBJ1-1; D ambiguous. Between the trimmed V and J ends, which lost 8 bases and 3 bases, there was a span of 7 bases. The germline V gene encodes CDR1 MNHEY and CDR2 SVGAGI. The CDR3 length is 11 residues. CDR3 sequence reads: CASFEHTEAFF. The CDR3 nucleotides are TGTGCCAGCTTTGAACACACTGAAGCTTTCTTT.

The chain joins TRBV15 to TRBJ2-7, with TRBD1 matching 12 bases. J was trimmed by 4 bases and V by 1 base; bases with no gene match: 5. The CDR3 is made up of 16 amino acids. Germline V gene lookup returns CDR1 LNHNV and CDR2 YYDKDF (reference sequence). The CDR3 DNA is TGTGCCACCAGCAGAGGGGTGGGACAGGGGGCGTACGAGCAGTACTTC. Translating gives CATSRGVGQGAYEQYF.

CDR3 in amino acids: CASSLGYLYGYTF. The CDR3 DNA reads as TGTGCCAGCAGCTTAGGGTACCTCTACGGCTACACCTTC. The J gene is TRBJ1-2, the V gene TRBV11-2; no clear D gene. Germline V gives CDR1 SGHAT, CDR2 FQNNGV. Trimming left V 1 base short and J 8 bases short, with 11 bases between. The CDR3 spans 13 residues.

This clone was counted a single time. The V gene is TRBV5-6, the J gene TRBJ1-6, with D perhaps TRBD1 (5 bases). Trimming removed 2 bases at V and 5 bases at J, with 14 bases between. This CDR3 is built from 16 residues. The germline gives CDR1 SGHDT, CDR2 YYEEEE. The CDR3, as DNA: TGTGCCAGCAGCTTCCAGGGAACGGGGAATAATTCACCCCTCCACTTT. Encoded protein: CASSFQGTGNNSPLHF.

This clone showed up just a few times. The V call is TRBV11-2, the J call TRBJ1-2; perhaps TRBD1 as D (6 bases). From germline, CDR1 is SGHAT and CDR2 FQNNGV. V lost 6 bases and J 2 bases, leaving 10 bases between the germline ends. The CDR3 extends over 13 amino acids. CDR3 region: CASRATGNYGYTF. DNA of the CDR3: TGTGCCAGCAGGGCCACAGGGAACTATGGCTACACCTTC. The variable domain in full, completed from reference TRBV11-2 and TRBJ1-2, reads EAGVAQSPRYKIIEKRQSVAFWCNPISGHATLYWYQQILGQGPKLLIQFQNNGVVDDSQLPKDRFSAERLKGVDSTLKIQPAKLEDSAVYLCASRATGNYGYTFGSGTRLTVV.

Here the CDR3 DNA reads TGTGCCATCAGGAGCGGGACAGGGGGCTACACCTTC. Amino acids: CAIRSGTGGYTF. This sequence joins TRBV10-3 and TRBJ1-2; 9 positions agree with TRBD1. V lost 6 bases to trimming and J lost 8 bases; unmatched junction nucleotides: 4. CDR1 and CDR2 (germline): ENHRY, SYGVKD. CDR3 length equals 12 residues.

The chain links TRBV29-1 to TRBJ1-1; 12 bases fit TRBD1. This CDR3 is 14 amino acids long. With 6 bases clipped from V and 9 bases from J, the junction kept 11 bases outside the gene matches. Germline V gene sequence: CDR1 SQVTM, CDR2 ANQGSEA. CDR3 bases: TGCAGCGTCACCGATGGGACAGGGGGCGTGAAAGCTTTCTTT. This sequence encodes CSVTDGTGGVKAFF.

J is TRBJ2-7 and V is TRBV5-1; D gene ambiguous. Looked up from germline, CDR1 is SGHRS and CDR2 is YFSETQ. The CDR3 extends over 12 amino acids. V lost 5 bases to trimming and J lost 1 base, with 7 bases between them. As DNA, the CDR3 is TGCGCCAGCAGGAGAGAGTCCTACGAGCAGTACTTC. Its protein is CASRRESYEQYF.

This chain connects TRBV4-1 to TRBJ1-2; 7 bases map to TRBD1. With V trimmed by 4 bases and J by 3 bases, 8 bases remained unmatched. Germline V gene data show CDR1 as MGHRA and CDR2 as YSYEKL. This CDR3 has 15 residues. DNA for the CDR3: TGCGCCAGCAGCCCGGGGACAGACCCTTACTATGGCTACACCTTC. It yields the protein CASSPGTDPYYGYTF.

The chain carries TRBV5-6 and TRBJ2-7; D uncertain. The V end lost 3 bases, the J end lost 7 bases, and 8 bases lay between the germline ends. Germline loops: CDR1 SGHDT, CDR2 YYEEEE. The CDR3 is 11 residues long. CDR3 sequence reads: CASSSFREQYF. The CDR3 nucleotides read TGTGCCAGCAGCTCATTTCGGGAGCAGTACTTC. Together with reference TRBV5-6 and TRBJ2-7, the CDR3 gives the full variable domain: DAGVTQSPTHLIKTRGQQVTLRCSPKSGHDTVSWYQQALGQGPQFIFQYYEEEERQRGNFPDRFSGHQFPNYSSELNVNALLLGDSALYLCASSSFREQYFGPGTRLTVT.

The chain couples TRBV11-2 to TRBJ1-5, with D maybe TRBD1 (5 bases). CDR1 is SGHAT, CDR2 FQNNGV, per germline. CDR3 size: 14 residues. V was cut by 1 base and J by 3 bases, with 7 bases left in between. CDR3 nucleotide sequence: TGTGCCAGCAGCTTAGGACAGCACAATCAGCCCCAGCATTTT. Protein: CASSLGQHNQPQHF.

The chain couples TRBV30 to TRBJ2-6, with D possibly TRBD1 on 5 matching bases. Germline loops: CDR1 GTSNPN, CDR2 SVGIG (reference sequence). The CDR3 runs 19 residues. Trimming shortened V by 2 bases and J by 0 bases, and 20 bases separated the two germline ends. This CDR3 reads CAWSKSRTPSNSGANVLTF. DNA for the CDR3: TGTGCCTGGAGTAAATCCCGGACACCGAGCAACTCTGGGGCCAACGTCCTGACTTTC.

In this sample, this clone turned up once. The chain carries TRBV4-2 and TRBJ2-2; the D is unclear. The CDR3 extends over 13 amino acids. V lost 3 bases and J 7 bases, leaving 9 bases between the germline ends. Germline CDR1 is LGHNA and CDR2 is YNFKEQ. CDR3: CASSQALYGELFF. As DNA, the CDR3 is TGTGCCAGCAGCCAGGCCCTTTACGGGGAGCTGTTTTTT.

The chain carries TRBV27 and TRBJ1-6; D is perhaps TRBD1 (5 bases). Trimming removed 6 bases at V and 10 bases at J, with 10 bases between. Germline loops: CDR1 MNHEY, CDR2 SMNVEV (reference sequence). There are 12 residues in the CDR3. In DNA form, the CDR3 reads TGTGCCAGCAGCCGCCCAGGGTCACCCCTCCACTTT. Its translation is CASSRPGSPLHF.

CDR3 nucleotide sequence: TGCAGCGGCCGGACAGGGGGGGAGACCCAGTACTTC. It is translated as CSGRTGGETQYF. The chain employs TRBV29-1 and TRBJ2-5; 10 nucleotides agree with TRBD1. Per the germline V gene, CDR1 is SQVTM and CDR2 is ANQGSEA. The CDR3 is made up of 12 amino acids. The ends lost 7 bases at V and 5 bases at J; junction bases unmatched: 4.

This clone has more than one count but fewer than ten. V and J are TRBV18 and TRBJ1-1; 8 positions match TRBD1. Germline loops: CDR1 KGHSH, CDR2 LQKENI. The V segment lost 3 bases and the J segment 3 bases; nucleotides outside the gene matches: 0. The CDR3 is made up of 13 amino acids. The CDR3 loop reads CASSPGQDTEAFF. For the CDR3, the DNA is TGTGCCAGCTCACCGGGACAGGACACTGAAGCTTTCTTT.

In its sample, this clone was seen a few times. This chain connects TRBV6-6 to TRBJ1-3; no clear D gene. This CDR3 has 16 residues. Trimming stripped 0 bases from V and 2 bases from J, with 11 bases between. Germline V lookup: CDR1 MNHNY, CDR2 SVGAGI (reference sequence). CDR3 sequence: CASSYSMWATGNTIYF. CDR3 nucleotides: TGTGCCAGCAGTTACTCGATGTGGGCCACTGGAAACACCATATATTTT.

This clone was observed a single time. At the DNA level, this CDR3 is encoded by other sequences in the same sample as well. The chain employs TRBV2 and TRBJ1-2; 9 nucleotides agree with TRBD1. The V gene end was trimmed by 5 bases and the J gene end by 6 bases; junction bases not matched to a gene: 4. Germline V gene lookup returns CDR1 SNHLY and CDR2 FYNNEI. The CDR3 length is 13 residues. CDR3 sequence (DNA): TGTGCCAGCAGTCCACAGGGGGCAGATGGCTACACCTTC. This translates into CASSPQGADGYTF.

There are a few counts of this clone. This sequence joins TRBV23-1 and TRBJ2-5, with D hard to call. TRBV23-1 carries the ORF label, with uncertain function. The CDR3 spans 12 residues. The V end was cut by 9 bases, the J end by 3 bases, with 11 bases between. CDR3 region: CARVGSKETQYF. Written as DNA, the CDR3 is TGCGCCAGGGTCGGCAGTAAAGAGACCCAGTACTTC.

This clone came up a few times. This rearrangement joins TRBV29-1 to TRBJ2-5, with 9 bases aligning to TRBD1. Germline values: CDR1 SQVTM, CDR2 ANQGSEA. V was clipped by 7 bases and J by 4 bases; unmatched bases: 10. This CDR3 spans 14 amino acids. CDR3: CSDRPSGQGETQYF. For the CDR3, the DNA is TGCAGCGACCGACCTTCGGGACAGGGAGAGACCCAGTACTTC.

This CDR3 reads CAISGSSGKAQETQYF. CDR3 sequence (DNA): TGTGCCATCAGTGGTAGTAGCGGGAAAGCCCAAGAGACCCAGTACTTC. The rearrangement uses TRBV10-3 and TRBJ2-5, with TRBD2 matching over 8 bases. Germline values: CDR1 ENHRY, CDR2 SYGVKD. This CDR3 is built from 16 residues. V dropped 4 bases and J dropped 1; count of bases not matched to a gene: 8.

This clone came up a few times. This chain joins TRBV19 and TRBJ2-7; 8 bases are a match to TRBD1. The germline V gene has CDR1 LNHDA and CDR2 SQIVND (reference sequence). The CDR3 is 12 residues long. Trimming took 8 bases from V and 2 from J; bases not matched to a gene: 2. The CDR3 coding sequence is TGTGCCAGTGCGGACAGGGCCTACGAGCAGTACTTC. This gives the protein CASADRAYEQYF.

This clone showed up just a few times. The chain links TRBV29-1 to TRBJ2-7; D remains unclear. This CDR3 region has 13 residues. The germline V gene has CDR1 SQVTM and CDR2 ANQGSEA. Trimming stripped 4 bases from V and 5 bases from J, with 15 bases between. In DNA, the CDR3 is TGCAGCGTTGTAAACCGATGGTCCAACGAGCAGTACTTC. It is translated as CSVVNRWSNEQYF.

The J gene is TRBJ2-3, the V gene TRBV30, with 13 bases fitting TRBD2. The CDR3 loop spans 15 amino acids. The junction had 4 bases not matched to a gene; V was cut back by 3 bases and J by 4 bases. In germline, CDR1 is GTSNPN, CDR2 SVGIG (reference sequence). The CDR3 here is CAWRRTSGGSDTQYF. CDR3 bases: TGTGCCTGGAGAAGGACTAGCGGGGGCTCAGATACGCAGTATTTT.